These 15 T cell receptor beta chains were all obtained from the same sample, sequenced in a study of breast tumors, draining lymph nodes, adjacent tissues (dated by TCRdb to about 2016). Library preparation was by multiplex PCR. Sequencing instrument: Illumina HiSeq 2000. TCRdb reran the public reads through fastp at Q25 and MiXCR, keeping productive beta chains. Every entry covers one CDR3 protein and lists the most common genes and DNA from its rows. Here the sample has about 22,000 distinct CDR3 sequences; roughly 60% occur a single time. Clones ranked in the top ten supply 13% to 15% of the sample. Sequenced material: breast tumor tissue. Receptor source: a female donor with breast cancer. Some clones in this sample may be carry-over from other donors' samples.

This clonotype was counted many times. This chain joins TRBV28 and TRBJ2-6, with unresolved D. CDR3 size: 15 residues. Germline V gives CDR1 MDHEN, CDR2 SYDVKM. Between the trimmed V and J ends, which lost 2 bases and 3 bases, there was a span of 8 bases. Here the CDR3 reads CASSLVVGGANVLTF. The CDR3 DNA reads as TGTGCCAGCAGTTTAGTAGTTGGTGGGGCCAACGTCCTGACTTTC.

CDR3 coding DNA: TGTGCCAGTAGTATAGGGACTGCGAGCACAGATACGCAGTATTTT. Encoded protein: CASSIGTASTDTQYF. This chain connects TRBV19 to TRBJ2-3; TRBD2 is a possible D gene (5 bases). Germline V lookup: CDR1 LNHDA, CDR2 SQIVND (reference sequence). CDR3 length: 15 residues. Trimming shortened V by 1 base and J by 0 bases, and 8 bases separated the two germline ends. The whole variable domain, filled in from reference TRBV19 and TRBJ2-3, reads DGGITQSPKYLFRKEGQNVTLSCEQNLNHDAMYWYRQDPGQGLRLIYYSQIVNDFQKGDIAEGYSVSREKKESFPLTVTSAQKNPTAFYLCASSIGTASTDTQYFGPGTRLTVL.

The chain uses TRBV12-3 or TRBV12-4 and TRBJ2-2; 8 bases line up with TRBD2. The CDR3 loop spans 15 amino acids. V shed 3 bases and J 7 bases; nucleotides not matched to a gene: 7. DNA of the CDR3: TGTGCCAGCAGTTTTTACGGGGGGGCCGTCGGGGAGCTGTTTTTT. This encodes CASSFYGGAVGELFF.

This clonotype was detected many times. The CDR3 region is CASSLGLAGGTDTQYF. Written as DNA, the CDR3 is TGTGCCAGCAGCTTAGGACTAGCGGGGGGCACAGATACGCAGTATTTT. V is TRBV7-3 and J is TRBJ2-3; the match to TRBD2 covers 13 bases. Germline trimming cut 2 bases from V and 1 base from J; bases unmatched to any gene: 0. This CDR3 has 16 amino acids. In germline, CDR1 is SGHTA, CDR2 FQGTGA.

The rearrangement joins TRBV2 to TRBJ1-6; D uncertain. CDR3 length: 15 residues. Germline CDR1 is SNHLY and CDR2 is FYNNEI. V shed 9 bases and J shed 0 bases, with 12 bases lying between them. The CDR3 DNA reads as TGTGCCAGGGCGAACATTACCTCCTATAATTCACCCCTCCACTTT. Its protein is CARANITSYNSPLHF.

This clonotype turned up a few times. This rearrangement joins TRBV13 to TRBJ1-1; D remains unclear. Germline CDR1 is PRHDT and CDR2 is FYEKMQ (reference sequence). V lost 3 bases to trimming and J lost 7 bases, with 6 bases between them. The CDR3 consists of 11 residues. The CDR3 protein is CASSFLFEAFF. CDR3 DNA: TGTGCCAGCAGCTTCCTTTTTGAAGCTTTCTTT. The entire variable domain, with the rest obtained from reference TRBV13 and TRBJ1-1, is as follows: AAGVIQSPRHLIKEKRETATLKCYPIPRHDTVYWYQQGPGQDPQFLISFYEKMQSDKGSIPDRFSAQQFSDYHSELNMSSLELGDSALYFCASSFLFEAFFGQGTRLTVV.

This sequence joins TRBV7-2 and TRBJ2-3; D is unresolved. V dropped 5 bases and J dropped 3 bases, with 9 bases sitting between them. The CDR3 loop spans 13 amino acids. In germline, CDR1 is SGHTA, CDR2 FQGNSA. The CDR3 region is CASSSQKTDTQYF. Here the CDR3 DNA reads TGTGCCAGCAGCAGTCAGAAGACAGATACGCAGTATTTT.

V and J are TRBV5-1 and TRBJ2-2, with a tentative D call TRBD1 (5 bases). The CDR3 runs 16 residues. V shed 5 bases and J shed 0 bases, with 14 bases lying between them. Germline CDR1 is SGHRS and CDR2 is YFSETQ. The CDR3 is CASSYYRLPNTGELFF. The CDR3, as DNA: TGCGCCAGCAGTTACTACAGGTTGCCGAACACCGGGGAGCTGTTTTTT.

The rearrangement uses TRBV5-1 and TRBJ1-5; 12 bases are shared with TRBD1. The V and J ends lost 1 base and 6 bases, in that order; junction bases with no gene match: 5. The CDR3 contains 16 residues. Germline CDR1 SGHRS, CDR2 YFSETQ. In DNA form, the CDR3 reads TGCGCCAGCAGCTTGTCAGGGACAGGGGGCATTCAGCCCCAGCATTTT. It encodes CASSLSGTGGIQPQHF.

The chain carries TRBV5-6 and TRBJ1-3; 11 bases align to TRBD1. Trimming cost V 0 bases and J 5 bases; bases outside gene matches: 7. CDR1 and CDR2 from the germline V gene are SGHDT and YYEEEE. This CDR3 contains 17 residues. In nucleotides, the CDR3 is TGTGCCAGCAGCTTGGGCGGGGGACAGGGGGGTAGAAACACCATATATTTT. It yields the protein CASSLGGGQGGRNTIYF.

The V gene is TRBV2, the J gene TRBJ2-3, with 9 bases identical to TRBD1. Trimming took 6 bases from V and 2 from J; bases not matched to a gene: 3. Germline loops: CDR1 SNHLY, CDR2 FYNNEI. The CDR3 runs 14 residues. The CDR3 loop reads CASRGQGHTDTQYF. The CDR3 region has the DNA TGTGCCAGCAGGGGACAGGGTCACACAGATACGCAGTATTTT.

J is TRBJ2-5 and V is TRBV6-5; TRBD1 aligns across 9 bases. Germline trimming cut 5 bases from V and 4 bases from J; bases unmatched to any gene: 8. The CDR3 runs to 15 residues. Germline V gene sequence: CDR1 MNHEY, CDR2 SVGAGI. Here the CDR3 DNA reads TGTGCCAGCAGTCCCGGGACAGGGACTCGAGAGACCCAGTACTTC. Protein sequence: CASSPGTGTRETQYF.

J is TRBJ1-6 and V is TRBV6-5; 8 bases line up with TRBD1. V was clipped by 0 bases and J by 5 bases; unmatched bases: 3. This CDR3 has 16 amino acids. The germline V gene encodes CDR1 MNHEY and CDR2 SVGAGI. The CDR3 loop reads CASSYSTGQDNSPLHF. CDR3 sequence (DNA): TGTGCCAGCAGTTACTCGACGGGACAGGATAATTCACCCCTCCACTTT.

This clonotype was seen once. The conserved closing phenylalanine or tryptophan is absent in this CDR3, likely reflecting a read error. The genes are TRBV10-3 and TRBJ2-7; D possibly corresponds to TRBD2 (5 bases). The V gene's germline CDR1 is ENHRY and CDR2 SYGVKD. This CDR3 comprises 15 residues. Trimming removed 6 bases from V and 4 bases from J, with 19 bases in between. The CDR3 nucleotides read TGTGCCATCAGCGAGCTGGGCCCTAGCTCTTACGAGCAGTACATC. It translates to CAISELGPSSYEQYI.

The J gene is TRBJ1-5, the V gene TRBV7-9, with 8 bases identical to TRBD1. The germline CDR1 and CDR2 sequences are SEHNR and FQNEAQ (reference sequence). CDR3 length: 14 amino acids. J was trimmed by 6 bases and V by 5 bases; bases with no gene match: 6. DNA for the CDR3: TGTGCCAGCAGCACCGGGACAGGAAGTCAGCCCCAGCATTTT. Translating it yields CASSTGTGSQPQHF.